This T cell receptor beta chain was sequenced during a study of blood T cell repertoires in COVID-19. This CDR3 has 14 amino acids. The germline V gene encodes CDR1 MDHEN and CDR2 SYDVKM. Trimming cost V 4 bases and J 2 bases, with 11 bases left between them. In the authors' methods: The assay estimated nucleated cells by amplifying reference gene primers. The repertoire was sequenced with immunoSEQ multiplex PCR; TCRdb's copy has only in-frame clones and lacks some. That table gives V, J and clone size, and the DNA gave D and trimming. The sample includes 350,000 or so clones, under 95% of them seen just once. This clone was counted a single time. Participant ages covered about 18 to 100 years across about 25 US areas.

This TCR came from a woman younger than 45 who had recovered from COVID-19. What was sequenced was PBMCs or T cells enriched from blood (not recorded which). The chain uses TRBV28 and TRBJ1-2; D not resolved. The CDR3 nucleotides read TGTGCCAGCAGTTCAGGTATTCTAAACTATGGCTACACCTTC. Translation gives CASSSGILNYGYTF.